This record concerns one TCR beta chain sequence. As yet, its antigen is unknown. This specimen belongs to a study of T cell responses to AZD1222 COVID-19 vaccine. Study conclusions and caveats: Of spike-specific TCRs, nearly half reportedly target regions left unmutated in variants. Among those given AZD1222, only six were seropositive at baseline. Receipt of two AZD1222 doses was followed by a rise in Spike-specific TCR breadth and depth.

Only in-frame clones appear in the TCRdb table, and some are missing; sequencing was by immunoSEQ multiplex PCR. The sample carries fewer than 90,000 clones, around 84% recorded once. Some second doses came at about 4 weeks and others at about 12 weeks; these were pooled. The germline gives CDR1 SGHTA, CDR2 FQGNSA. The CDR3 runs 14 residues. J was trimmed by 2 bases and V by 11 bases; bases with no gene match: 4. J is TRBJ2-2 and V is TRBV7-2, with 11 nucleotides matching TRBD2. This clonotype originated in an adult who received the AZD1222 COVID-19 vaccine. Sample: peripheral blood, taken 28 days after the second AZD1222 dose. As DNA, the CDR3 is TGTGCCTTCGGGACTAGCGGAAACACCGGGGAGCTGTTTTTT. Encoded protein: CAFGTSGNTGELFF.